This entry describes one T cell receptor (beta chain). The data originate from a study of blood T cell repertoires in COVID-19. Across the whole study: Italy, Spain and the United States were the sources of the convalescent and acute COVID-19 samples. Sources were T cells, B-cell-depleted T cells, or PBMCs; the material itself was cDNA or gDNA.

Authors' methods: Amplification of reference gene primers provided the estimated nucleated cell counts. TCRdb keeps only in-frame clones here, not all; method: immunoSEQ multiplex PCR. The V and J calls and the clone size are those of that table, but D and trimming were determined from the DNA. The sample shows around 200,000 clones, roughly 84% of them seen only once. Per the germline V gene, CDR1 is SGHRS and CDR2 is YFSETQ. V lost 7 bases to trimming and J lost 2 bases; unmatched junction nucleotides: 7. The CDR3 is made up of 14 amino acids. The clonotype originates from a woman over 75 with acute or convalescent COVID-19. V usage is TRBV5-1 and J usage is TRBJ2-7; 9 nucleotides align to TRBD1. Sequencing was done on a sample of peripheral blood. The CDR3 sequence is CASHFRQGAYEQYF. The CDR3 nucleotides are TGCGCCAGCCACTTTCGACAGGGGGCCTACGAGCAGTACTTC.